This is a list of T cell receptor beta chains from one sample in a study of radiotherapy plus CTLA-4 blockade in lung cancer. Using immunoSEQ multiplex PCR, the repertoire was profiled, and TCRdb retains in-frame clones only, with some absent. The sample lists about 59,000 clones; about 70% were seen once. Sequenced here: peripheral blood, sampled from a patient treated with radiotherapy plus ipilimumab. These receptors were taken from a human donor with non-small cell lung cancer whose response to radiotherapy plus ipilimumab could not be evaluated. The conserved cysteine and the conserved F or W are not part of the CDR3 here. Fields, in order: V gene, J gene, CDR3 protein.

v_call: TRBV9
j_call: TRBJ2-6
cdr3_aa: ASSPLGLAARSGANVLT

v_call: TRBV4-1
j_call: TRBJ1-1
cdr3_aa: ASRPLQGAPDTEAF

v_call: TRBV7-9
j_call: TRBJ2-5
cdr3_aa: ASSLRQGWQETQY

v_call: TRBV19
j_call: TRBJ1-5
cdr3_aa: ASSISLYSNQPQH

v_call: TRBV30
j_call: TRBJ1-2
cdr3_aa: AWSTGLGYGYT

v_call: TRBV9
j_call: TRBJ2-1
cdr3_aa: ASSPEAGGQFYNEQF

v_call: TRBV7-6
j_call: TRBJ2-5
cdr3_aa: ASSLGGGPQETQY

v_call: TRBV7-9
j_call: NA
cdr3_aa: ASSFYSVYEQY

v_call: TRBV7-3
j_call: TRBJ2-2
cdr3_aa: ASSRQLSNTGELF

v_call: TRBV7-9
j_call: TRBJ1-2
cdr3_aa: ASSSPEGYT